Listed below are T cell receptor beta chains from one sample, sequenced in a study of cytomegalovirus exposure and HLA in healthy donors. Assay used: immunoSEQ multiplex PCR; TCRdb lists only in-frame clones, some missing. The sample consists of some 80,000 clones, approximately 96% of them appearing once. What was sequenced was PBMCs. The receptor source for this set is a woman aged 18-35 years in good health and CMV-seronegative. The CDR3 runs from the conserved cysteine through the conserved F or W. The D gene is left open where the match is weak. The listing skips clone size in some rows; elsewhere it reads once, few, many or a size class.

clone_size cdr3_length j_call d_call v_call cdr3_nt cdr3_aa
NA 14 TRBJ2-7 NA TRBV11-2 TGTGCCAGCAGCTTAGCGGTCGTTTCCTACGAGCAGTACTTC CASSLAVVSYEQYF
once 13 TRBJ1-1 NA TRBV5-1 TGCGCCAGCAGCTTTGAGGGGAACACTGAAGCTTTCTTT CASSFEGNTEAFF
once 16 TRBJ1-3 NA TRBV27 TGTGCCAGCAGTCCCACGGCAGGGGACTCTGGAAACACCATATATTTT CASSPTAGDSGNTIYF
NA 14 TRBJ1-1 NA TRBV5-6 TGTGCCAGCAGCTTGGTAGGCAGGGTCACTGAAGCTTTCTTT CASSLVGRVTEAFF
NA 16 TRBJ1-4 TRBD1 TRBV18 TGTGCCAGCTCACCTCCCGGGACAGGGCAGAATGAAAAACTGTTTTTT CASSPPGTGQNEKLFF
once 14 TRBJ2-7 TRBD1 TRBV5-4 TGTGCCAGCAGCAAAGGACAGGGGCGAGCCGAGCAGTACTTC CASSKGQGRAEQYF
NA 13 TRBJ1-2 TRBD1 TRBV27 TGTGCCAGCAGTTGGGACAGGGCCTATGGCTACACCTTC CASSWDRAYGYTF
NA 14 TRBJ2-7 NA TRBV28 TGTGCCAGCATCGGTGCGGCAGACGATTACGAGCAGTACTTC CASIGAADDYEQYF
NA 17 TRBJ1-3 TRBD1 TRBV9 TGTGCCAGCAGCCCACAAACGGGACAGGTCCTGGGAAACACCATATATTTT CASSPQTGQVLGNTIYF
NA 22 TRBJ2-2 TRBD2 TRBV19 TGTGCCAGTAGTATAGCCACAGGGACTAGCCGGCCAATCCGTACGAACACCGGGGAGCTGTTTTTT CASSIATGTSRPIRTNTGELFF
NA 14 TRBJ2-7 TRBD2 TRBV14 TGTGCCAGCAGCCGGGATAGCGGGATATACGAGCAGTACTTC CASSRDSGIYEQYF
NA 15 TRBJ1-6 NA TRBV28 TGTGCCAGCAGTCCCGCGAACTCCTATAATTCACCCCTCCACTTT CASSPANSYNSPLHF
NA 14 TRBJ2-7 TRBD1 TRBV27 TGTGCCAGCAGTCGTACAGGGGGCTTCTACGAGCAGTACTTC CASSRTGGFYEQYF
NA 16 TRBJ1-2 TRBD1 TRBV5-1 TGCGCCAGCAGCTCGGGAGGGACAGGGGAATACTATGGCTACACCTTC CASSSGGTGEYYGYTF
NA 14 TRBJ1-5 TRBD1 TRBV19 TGTGCCAGTAGTCCAGACAGGGGGACTCAGCCCCAGCATTTT CASSPDRGTQPQHF
NA 12 TRBJ2-7 NA TRBV5-1 TGCGCCAGCAGCCAGGTCGCCTACGAGCAGTACTTC CASSQVAYEQYF
few 12 TRBJ1-5 NA TRBV2 TGTGCCAGCAAGGCGGGGGACCAGCCCCAGCATTTT CASKAGDQPQHF
NA 17 TRBJ1-6 NA TRBV5-1 TGCGCCAGCAGCAGGGGACTGCCCCCGACTCCTAATTCACCCCTCCACTTT CASSRGLPPTPNSPLHF
NA 13 TRBJ1-5 NA TRBV27 TGTGCCAGTTCCGGGGTATTGAATCAGCCCCAGCATTTT CASSGVLNQPQHF
NA 16 TRBJ1-6 NA TRBV18 TGTGCCAGCTCACCACCCTCAGATCCGGGGAGGTCACCCCTCCACTTT CASSPPSDPGRSPLHF
NA 16 TRBJ2-7 NA TRBV7-2 TGTGCCAGCAGCTTAGCGAGAGACAGGCACTCCTACGAGCAGTACTTC CASSLARDRHSYEQYF
NA 15 TRBJ1-1 TRBD1 TRBV5-1 TGCGCCAGCACCCTAGCCACAGGGGAGTGGACTGAAGCTTTCTTT CASTLATGEWTEAFF
NA 15 TRBJ2-3 NA TRBV25-1 TGTGCCAGCAGTGAAGCGTGGGCCACCACAGATACGCAGTATTTT CASSEAWATTDTQYF
NA 16 TRBJ2-1 NA TRBV7-5 TGTGTCAGAAGGCCGCCGGGACTAGCGGGAGAGAATGAGCAGTTCTTC CVRRPPGLAGENEQFF
NA 11 TRBJ2-7 NA TRBV7-9 TGTGCCAGCAGCTTAATACATGAGCAGTACTTC CASSLIHEQYF
NA 15 TRBJ2-3 NA TRBV4-1 TGCGCCAGCAGCCAAGTTCTAAGTGGCACAGATACGCAGTATTTT CASSQVLSGTDTQYF
NA 14 TRBJ2-7 TRBD1 TRBV7-9 TGTGCCAGCAGCTTAATACAGGGGGCCCACGAGCAGTACTTC CASSLIQGAHEQYF
NA 18 TRBJ1-1 NA TRBV5-4 TGTGCCAGCAGCCCCCCAGGGAGGGGCCAGGGAATAGGGACTGAAGCTTTCTTT CASSPPGRGQGIGTEAFF
NA 13 TRBJ1-4 NA TRBV13 TGTGCCAGCAGCAGACTTGCTGGTGAAAAACTGTTTTTT CASSRLAGEKLFF
NA 13 TRBJ2-2 NA TRBV2 TGTGCCAGCAGTCCGCGGACAACCGGGGAGCTGTTTTTT CASSPRTTGELFF
NA 15 TRBJ2-7 TRBD2 TRBV9 TGTGCCAGCAGCCCTAGGACTAGCGGGAGCGGTGAGCAGTACTTC CASSPRTSGSGEQYF
NA 18 TRBJ1-3 TRBD1 TRBV11-2 TGTGCCAGCAGCAAAGGACAGGGGGTAGATCGGTTCGGAAACACCATATATTTT CASSKGQGVDRFGNTIYF
NA 17 TRBJ1-5 NA TRBV12-5 TGTGCTAGTGGTTTGGTAGAAAGGGGAAGCAGCAATCAGCCCCAGCATTTT CASGLVERGSSNQPQHF
NA 17 TRBJ2-7 NA TRBV4-1 TGCGCCAGCAGCCAAGACGCCCCGGGAACGGTGGGAAACGAGCAGTACTTC CASSQDAPGTVGNEQYF
NA 16 TRBJ2-5 NA TRBV4-2 TGTGCCAGCAGCCAAGCTCTCGGACAGCACCAAGAGACCCAGTACTTC CASSQALGQHQETQYF
NA 12 TRBJ1-1 NA TRBV7-6 TGTGCCAGCAGCCCTCTTAACACTGAAGCTTTCTTT CASSPLNTEAFF
once 15 TRBJ2-2 NA TRBV6-5 TGTGCCAGCAGTTCCCAGGGGCCCAACACCGGGGAGCTGTTTTTT CASSSQGPNTGELFF
NA 15 TRBJ1-3 TRBD1 TRBV6-5 TGTGCCAGCATCCCCAGGGACAGCTCTGGAAACACCATATATTTT CASIPRDSSGNTIYF
NA 13 TRBJ1-2 NA TRBV6-5 TGTGCCAGCAGTTACTCGAGAGGCTATGGCTACACCTTC CASSYSRGYGYTF
NA 12 TRBJ2-7 NA TRBV29-1 TGCAGCGTTGAGAACCTAAGATACGAGCAGTACTTC CSVENLRYEQYF
NA 16 TRBJ2-1 TRBD1 TRBV6-6 TGTGCCAGCAGCCGCCTTACCGGGACAGGGGGCAATGAGCAGTTCTTC CASSRLTGTGGNEQFF
NA 13 TRBJ1-2 NA TRBV7-9 TGTGCCAGCAGCGAGGACTATAACTATGGCTACACCTTC CASSEDYNYGYTF
once 13 TRBJ1-1 NA TRBV7-8 TGTGCCAGCAGCCGACAGGAGAACACTGAAGCTTTCTTT CASSRQENTEAFF
NA 12 TRBJ2-7 NA TRBV27 TGTGCCGTCGACAAAACCCCCTACGAGCAGTACTTC CAVDKTPYEQYF
NA 16 TRBJ2-7 TRBD2 TRBV6-5 TGTGCCAGCAGTTACTCACTTGGCGGGAGCTCCTACGAGCAGTACTTC CASSYSLGGSSYEQYF
NA 15 TRBJ1-4 NA TRBV14 TGTGCCAGCAGCCAAGTTCCGCAGGGTGTTGAAAAACTGTTTTTT CASSQVPQGVEKLFF
NA 15 TRBJ1-2 NA TRBV6-1 TGTGCCAGCAGTGAAACCGGGATCCCGCTTACTGGCTACACCTTC CASSETGIPLTGYTF
NA 13 TRBJ1-2 NA TRBV6-5 TGTGCCAGCAGACGTAGTACAGGATATGGCTACACCTTC CASRRSTGYGYTF
NA 14 TRBJ2-1 TRBD2 TRBV6-1 TGTGCCAGCAATCCCCTAGCGGGGTTAGATGAGCAGTTCTTC CASNPLAGLDEQFF
NA 16 TRBJ1-6 TRBD1 TRBV27 TGTGCCAGCAGTTTATTAAGTGACAGGGGGAATTCACCCCTCCACTTT CASSLLSDRGNSPLHF
NA 14 TRBJ2-5 NA TRBV6-5 TGTGCCAGCAGTTACTCTGCAGGGAGGGAGACCCAGTACTTC CASSYSAGRETQYF
once 13 TRBJ1-2 NA TRBV15 TGTGCCACCAGCAGAGTAGCAGATCTGAGCTACACCTTC CATSRVADLSYTF
once 14 TRBJ2-1 NA TRBV6-1 TGTGCCAGCAGTGCAGGGGGGAGGTGGAATGAGCAGTTCTTC CASSAGGRWNEQFF
NA 19 TRBJ1-4 TRBD1 TRBV5-6 TGTGCCAGCAGCTTGGCCGGAGAGGGACAGGACGGTTTTTTTGAAAAACTGTTTTTT CASSLAGEGQDGFFEKLFF
NA 16 TRBJ2-7 NA TRBV18 TGTGCCAGCTCACGGGTCCAGGGCGCCGGGGGTTACGAGCAGTACTTC CASSRVQGAGGYEQYF